This entry features one TCR beta chain sequence. These data belong to a study of blood T cell repertoires in COVID-19. Study background: Some COVID-19 samples were acute and others convalescent; all came from the United States, Italy and Spain. Sources were T cells, B-cell-depleted T cells, or PBMCs; the material itself was cDNA or gDNA.

TCRdb keeps only in-frame clones here, not all; method: immunoSEQ multiplex PCR. This table has about 110,000 clones, approximately 83% appearing once. Per germline, CDR1 SGHNT and CDR2 YYREEE (reference sequence). V lost 7 bases to trimming and J lost 1 base, with 13 bases between them. The CDR3 runs 14 residues. The sequencing sample was made of peripheral blood. This TCR was sampled from a woman in her seventies with acute or convalescent COVID-19. The chain links TRBV5-4 to TRBJ2-3; tentative D call: TRBD1 (6 bases). The CDR3 nucleotides read TGTGCCAGCGGCCAGGGACACGGCACAGATACGCAGTATTTT. Its protein product is CASGQGHGTDTQYF.